This passage covers 25 T cell receptor beta chains from one sample sequenced in a study of cytomegalovirus exposure and HLA in healthy donors. The primer mix had 60 Vbeta and 13 Jbeta primers. Assay used: immunoSEQ multiplex PCR; TCRdb lists only in-frame clones, some missing. The top ten hold less than 10% of the sample, which has 150,000 to 200,000 clones, 80% seen once. The sequenced sample was PBMCs. The receptors were gathered from a man aged 18-30 years in good health and CMV-seropositive.

The chain recombines TRBV28 with TRBJ1-4; TRBD1 aligns across 9 bases. The CDR3 spans 15 residues. Per the germline V gene, CDR1 is MDHEN and CDR2 is SYDVKM. The trim removed 4 bases at V and 7 bases at J, leaving 7 bases unmatched. The CDR3: CASSSLTGGVEKLFF. CDR3 bases: TGTGCCAGCAGTTCCCTGACAGGGGGGGTTGAAAAACTGTTTTTT.

The rearrangement joins TRBV5-4 to TRBJ2-1, with D unclear. Germline CDR1 is SGHNT and CDR2 is YYREEE (reference sequence). The CDR3 is 11 amino acids. Trimming cost V 4 bases and J 7 bases, with 6 bases left between them. The DNA for the CDR3 is TGTGCCAGCAGCCAAATGAATGAGCAGTTCTTC. Amino acid sequence: CASSQMNEQFF.

This clone was counted between two and nine times. The junction and the germline gene differ at one end; a read error may be behind it. This sequence joins TRBV2 and TRBJ2-6; D possibly corresponds to TRBD1 (6 bases). CDR3 length: 20 amino acids. Per germline, CDR1 SNHLY and CDR2 FYNNEI. The CDR3 nucleotides read TGTGCCAGCAGATACAGGGTGCTTCAAGTTCCAGCCTCTGGTGCCAACGTCCTGACTTTC. Translated, it gives CASRYRVLQVPASGANVLTF.

The chain has TRBV27 and TRBJ2-2, with TRBD1 matching 9 bases. Germline CDR1 MNHEY, CDR2 SMNVEV (reference sequence). This CDR3 contains 15 residues. Germline trimming cut 4 bases from V and 7 bases from J; bases unmatched to any gene: 7. CDR3 sequence: CASSSKGQGYGELFF. The CDR3 DNA sequence: TGTGCCAGCAGTTCCAAAGGACAGGGGTACGGGGAGCTGTTTTTT.

The V and J genes are TRBV9 and TRBJ1-2, with D perhaps matching TRBD1 (5 bases). Trimming removed 7 bases at V and 7 bases at J, with 14 bases between. Germline loops: CDR1 SGDLS, CDR2 YYNGEE. The CDR3 covers 12 residues. Written as DNA, the CDR3 is TGTGCCAGCGGTTCAGGGAGGGTTGGCTACACCTTC. It yields the protein CASGSGRVGYTF.

The genes are TRBV5-6 and TRBJ2-1, with D possibly being TRBD1 (5 bases). The CDR3 consists of 15 residues. CDR1 and CDR2 (germline): SGHDT, YYEEEE. Trimming took off 2 bases at V and 7 bases at J, with 16 bases between the two ends. The CDR3 loop reads CASSFIGAEWNEQFF. CDR3 sequence (DNA): TGTGCCAGCAGCTTTATAGGGGCCGAGTGGAATGAGCAGTTCTTC. The variable domain in full, with the rest retrieved from reference TRBV5-6 and TRBJ2-1, is DAGVTQSPTHLIKTRGQQVTLRCSPKSGHDTVSWYQQALGQGPQFIFQYYEEEERQRGNFPDRFSGHQFPNYSSELNVNALLLGDSALYLCASSFIGAEWNEQFFGPGTRLTVL.

V gene TRBV30 combines with J gene TRBJ1-4, with 8 nucleotides matching TRBD1. The CDR3 has 15 residues. Germline CDR1 and CDR2: GTSNPN and SVGIG (reference sequence). After removal of 3 bases from V and 5 bases from J, the junction contained 8 bases not matched to a gene. DNA of the CDR3: TGTGCCTGGAGCCCCGGACAGGGAAGAAATGAAAAACTGTTTTTT. Its protein is CAWSPGQGRNEKLFF. Full variable domain (outside the CDR3, taken from reference TRBV30 and TRBJ1-4): SQTIHQWPATLVQPVGSPLSLECTVEGTSNPNLYWYRQAAGRGLQLLFYSVGIGQISSEVPQNLSASRPQDRQFILSSKKLLLSDSGFYLCAWSPGQGRNEKLFFGSGTQLSVL.

The chain couples TRBV19 to TRBJ2-2; 10 bases agree with TRBD2. V trimming: 3 bases; J trimming: 7 bases; junction bases outside the gene matches: 8. The CDR3 contains 16 residues. The V gene's germline CDR1 is LNHDA and CDR2 SQIVND (reference sequence). CDR3 nucleotide sequence: TGTGCCAGTAGTATTGGTCTAGCGGGAGTGAACGGGGAGCTGTTTTTT. Translation: CASSIGLAGVNGELFF. The whole variable domain, filled in from reference TRBV19 and TRBJ2-2, reads DGGITQSPKYLFRKEGQNVTLSCEQNLNHDAMYWYRQDPGQGLRLIYYSQIVNDFQKGDIAEGYSVSREKKESFPLTVTSAQKNPTAFYLCASSIGLAGVNGELFFGEGSRLTVL.

This chain joins TRBV6-6 and TRBJ2-1; D is perhaps TRBD2 (7 bases). V was shortened by 9 bases and J by 6 bases, with 21 bases between the two germline ends. CDR1 is MNHNY and CDR2 is SVGAGI in the germline V gene (reference sequence). CDR3 length equals 15 residues. The CDR3 sequence: CASAPGGGSRNEQFF. The CDR3 bases are TGTGCCAGTGCACCGGGGGGCGGGAGTCGCAATGAGCAGTTCTTC.

This clone appeared a single time. The V gene is TRBV28, the J gene TRBJ2-7; D possibly corresponds to TRBD1 (6 bases). Germline V gives CDR1 MDHEN, CDR2 SYDVKM. The V end was cut by 6 bases, the J end by 0 bases, with 21 bases between. The CDR3 covers 17 residues. The CDR3 bases are TGTGCCAGCAGACAGGGTGTTTTCAATTTCTCCTCCTACGAGCAGTACTTC. Protein sequence: CASRQGVFNFSSYEQYF. Full variable domain (rest looked up from reference TRBV28 and TRBJ2-7): DVKVTQSSRYLVKRTGEKVFLECVQDMDHENMFWYRQDPGLGLRLIYFSYDVKMKEKGDIPEGYSVSREKKERFSLILESASTNQTSMYLCASRQGVFNFSSYEQYFGPGTRLTVT.

The gene calls are TRBV30 and TRBJ2-7; TRBD1 agrees at 7 bases. V was pared by 8 bases and J by 1 base, with 5 bases of the junction left unmatched. Germline V CDR1 and CDR2: GTSNPN, SVGIG (reference sequence). This CDR3 region has 12 residues. CDR3 region: CAHRGSSYEQYF. CDR3 in DNA: TGTGCCCACAGGGGCAGTTCCTACGAGCAGTACTTC.

The chain joins TRBV21-1 to TRBJ2-6; the table names TRBD2, a call not compared with the DNA. TRBV21-1 is a pseudogene. The CDR3 has 12 residues. The CDR3, as DNA: TGTGCCAGCAGTCGTGGGGCCAACGTCCTGACTTTC. It is translated as CASSRGANVLTF.

Concerning this clone itself: Other DNA variants within this sample encode the same CDR3. The chain recombines TRBV9 with TRBJ2-7; 7 nucleotides align to TRBD2. The CDR3 runs 14 residues. Germline loops: CDR1 SGDLS, CDR2 YYNGEE. The trim removed 0 bases at V and 2 bases at J, leaving 2 bases unmatched. DNA for the CDR3: TGTGCCAGCAGCGTAGGGGGGGGAACCTACGAGCAGTACTTC. Protein: CASSVGGGTYEQYF. Full variable domain (rest looked up from reference TRBV9 and TRBJ2-7): DSGVTQTPKHLITATGQRVTLRCSPRSGDLSVYWYQQSLDQGLQFLIQYYNGEERAKGNILERFSAQQFPDLHSELNLSSLELGDSALYFCASSVGGGTYEQYFGPGTRLTVT.

This chain connects TRBV2 to TRBJ2-5, with TRBD2 matching 8 bases. CDR3 length: 16 amino acids. Germline CDR1 is SNHLY and CDR2 is FYNNEI. V shed 10 bases, J shed 2 bases, and the junction held 15 bases outside the gene matches. As DNA, the CDR3 is TGTGCCACACCGCTCCCCTCTGCGGGAGGACAAGAGACCCAGTACTTC. Translation gives CATPLPSAGGQETQYF.

The rearrangement links TRBV19 to TRBJ2-7; D might be TRBD1 (7 bases). The V gene's germline CDR1 is LNHDA and CDR2 SQIVND (reference sequence). Trimming removed 0 bases from V and 2 bases from J, with 11 bases in between. The CDR3 spans 15 residues. The CDR3 DNA reads TGTGCCAGTAGTATAGATGGAGGGGGCCCCTACGAGCAGTACTTC. Translated, it gives CASSIDGGGPYEQYF.

The rearrangement joins TRBV7-9 to TRBJ2-5; tentative D call: TRBD2 (6 bases). The ends were cut back, 8 bases at V and 6 bases at J, with 19 bases in the middle. The germline gives CDR1 SEHNR, CDR2 FQNEAQ (reference sequence). The CDR3 loop spans 14 amino acids. The CDR3 protein is CASSSGAGRKTQYF. The CDR3, as DNA: TGTGCCAGCTCCTCCGGAGCAGGGAGGAAGACCCAGTACTTC.

J is TRBJ1-1 and V is TRBV12-2; the table assigns TRBD1, which was not confirmed against the DNA. TRBV12-2 is an annotated pseudogene. This CDR3 is built from 15 residues. CDR3 residues: CASRPKTGENTEAFF. The CDR3 nucleotides are TGTGCAAGTCGCCCAAAGACAGGGGAAAACACTGAAGCTTTCTTT.

V gene TRBV5-8 combines with J gene TRBJ2-2; 7 positions match TRBD1. The V gene's germline CDR1 is SGHTS and CDR2 YDEGEE. The CDR3 totals 16 residues. With 5 bases clipped from V and 0 bases from J, the junction kept 7 bases outside the gene matches. CDR3 loop: CASSSQDRANTGELFF. CDR3 nucleotides: TGTGCCAGCAGTTCCCAAGACAGGGCGAACACCGGGGAGCTGTTTTTT.

The gene calls are TRBV6-1 and TRBJ2-5, with TRBD2 identical over 7 bases. The J call may be mistaken, given a closer DNA end match to TRBJ2-7. CDR3 length: 16 residues. In germline, CDR1 is MNHNS, CDR2 SASEGT. The CDR3 region has the DNA TGTGCCAGCAGTGCTGTGGGGCAAAAGCGGGACTACGAGCAGTACTTC. This gives the protein CASSAVGQKRDYEQYF.

J is TRBJ1-3 and V is TRBV9; D is ambiguous. V was shortened by 3 bases and J by 0 bases, with 4 bases between the two germline ends. Germline lookup yields CDR1 SGDLS and CDR2 YYNGEE. This CDR3 contains 13 residues. Written as DNA, the CDR3 is TGTGCCAGCAGCGCGTACTCTGGAAACACCATATATTTT. Protein sequence: CASSAYSGNTIYF.

This clone was seen a handful of times. This rearrangement joins TRBV2 to TRBJ1-4; D remains unclear. The V end was cut by 2 bases, the J end by 8 bases, with 15 bases between. CDR3 length: 15 amino acids. The germline CDR1 and CDR2 sequences are SNHLY and FYNNEI. CDR3 sequence reads: CASSETAGLAEKLFF. In DNA, the CDR3 is TGTGCCAGCAGTGAAACGGCAGGTTTGGCGGAAAAACTGTTTTTT.

The chain combines TRBV10-3 with TRBJ1-2, with D possibly being TRBD1 (5 bases). The germline V gene has CDR1 ENHRY and CDR2 SYGVKD. This CDR3 is 14 amino acids long. V lost 8 bases to trimming and J lost 6 bases, with 19 bases between them. The CDR3 reads CAIQSTGVENGYTF. DNA of the CDR3: TGTGCCATCCAGTCAACGGGGGTCGAGAATGGCTACACCTTC.

This clone was observed a handful of times. The V call is TRBV7-8, the J call TRBJ1-1; D is perhaps TRBD1 (5 bases). This CDR3 has 13 residues. CDR1 and CDR2 (germline): SGHVS, FQNEAQ. The V end was cut by 3 bases, the J end by 3 bases, with 8 bases between. Written as DNA, the CDR3 is TGTGCCAGCAGCTTGGCAGGGTACACTGAAGCTTTCTTT. It is translated as CASSLAGYTEAFF.

This sequence joins TRBV28 and TRBJ2-3, with D maybe TRBD2 (6 bases). Per the germline V gene, CDR1 is MDHEN and CDR2 is SYDVKM. This CDR3 comprises 16 residues. V was trimmed by 3 bases and J by 8 bases, leaving 21 bases between them. The CDR3 DNA reads TGTGCCAGCAGTTTCCCCCATCTCGGGAGCCCTGGTACGCAGTATTTT. This codes for CASSFPHLGSPGTQYF.

This chain uses TRBV9 with TRBJ1-3; TRBD1 might be the D (6 bases). Germline lookup yields CDR1 SGDLS and CDR2 YYNGEE. The V end was cut by 3 bases, the J end by 0 bases, with 13 bases between. The CDR3 spans 16 residues. CDR3 nucleotides: TGTGCCAGCAGCGCCAGACAGGCCGTCTCTGGAAACACCATATATTTT. It is translated as CASSARQAVSGNTIYF.